This T cell receptor (beta chain) was captured by sequencing in a study of molecular identifiers for immune sequencing clone quantification. Unmatched junction bases numbered 8, after V lost 5 bases and J lost 9 bases. The length of the CDR3 is 16 residues. Germline values: CDR1 SGHVS, CDR2 FQNEAQ. TCRdb reprocessed the PCR reads with MiXCR, giving one entry per CDR3 protein. This table has fewer than 70,000 distinct CDR3 sequences, roughly 20% appearing once. Regarding this clonotype: Given the absence of the conserved phenylalanine or tryptophan at the CDR3 end, a read error is likely.

Sequenced material: naive CD8+ T cells from blood, with Jurkat cell RNA spiked in. Documented subset: FACS-sorted CD8+CD4-CCR7+CD45RA+ naive T cells. This chain links TRBV7-8 with TRBJ2-4, with 15 nucleotides matching TRBD2. This sequence was found in a human donor in good health. Some libraries in this study had Jurkat cell RNA spiked in. The CDR3 bases are TGTGCCAGCAGCCCCCCGGGACTAGCGGGAGGAAGCATTCAGTACCTC. This encodes CASSPPGLAGGSIQYL.